Detailed here is one TCR beta chain. This clone was seen only once. Its target antigen remains unknown. Base qualities are not at hand, and no much larger clone is one base apart. Collaborating institutions collected whole blood in K2EDTA tubes following their own protocols. Collaborator samples were shipped for TCRbeta analysis as frozen whole blood, isolated PBMCs, or DNA extracted from either sample type. The data were taken from a study of blood T cell repertoires in COVID-19 (TCRdb year 2020). Regarding the complete study: Samples covering the acute and convalescent phases of COVID-19 were provided by collaborators in the United States, Italy and Spain. HLA class I and class II types, where available, came from metadata supplied by the sample provider rather than from assay-based typing. Nearly every sample came with metadata listing a de-identified subject ID, COVID-19 status, age in years and sex. The dataset comprised deeply sampled blood TCRbeta repertoires from subjects exposed to, actively infected with, or recovered from COVID-19. The repertoires were released in a freely available public database meant as a resource for research on the immune response to SARS-CoV-2. Samples came from the ongoing ImmuneRACE study (first 160 participants) plus 1,254 subjects from 6 global collaborators. The prospective study material was composed of cDNA or gDNA derived from T cells, B-cell-depleted T cells, or PBMCs.

Overall study results and their limits: Clinical and demographic metadata were provided uncurated, with the amount varying by source and participant.

As encoded in the germline V gene, CDR1 is SGHTA while CDR2 is FQGTGA. From cysteine to phenylalanine, the CDR3 is 15 amino acids long. Only CDR3 DNA is held: 45 bases, read in frame from base 1. Compared with germline, V lacks 5 bases and J lacks 4 bases; bases without a gene match: 8. The immunoSEQ Assay, a bias-controlled multiplex PCR, was used to amplify TCRbeta CDR3 regions from genomic DNA. The paper's data handling went like this. Nucleated cell counts per sample were estimated from amplification of reference gene primers within the assay. Sequence reads were collapsed and filtered to measure the absolute abundance of every unique TCRbeta CDR3 rearrangement. For each sample, productive Simpson clonality was calculated by taking the square root of Simpson's diversity index across productive rearrangements. TCRdb took over this immuneACCESS table, retaining in-frame rearrangements with V and J assigned. Such tables are incomplete; in checked studies, under half of the missing clones stem from an unresolved V gene, and the remainder is unexplained. That table gives V, J and clone size, and the DNA gave D and trimming. The sample table lists about 150,000 clones, 80% to 90% of them with a count of one. The ten largest clones capture about 16% of the sample.

The chain joins TRBV7-3 to TRBJ2-1, with TRBD1 matching 7 junction bases. This clonotype was obtained from a woman in her thirties or forties with acute or convalescent COVID-19. Sequencing input: peripheral blood. CDR3 sequence: CASSRGQNLYNEQFF. The DNA reads TGTGCCAGCAGCCGGGGACAGAATCTTTACAATGAGCAGTTCTTC.